One sample yielded the 27 T cell receptor beta chains listed below, sequenced in a study of identical twins. MiXCR, run by TCRdb on the 5' RACE reads, gives a single entry per CDR3 protein. The sample comprises 640,000 or so distinct CDR3 sequences, 5.5% to 7.5% of which are singletons, and roughly 1.8% rests with the top ten. The sample was naive T cells sorted from blood. Receptors were obtained from a man between 18 and 35 years old in good health.

This clonotype was recorded at least ten times. The chain recombines TRBV4-1 with TRBJ2-5, with D perhaps TRBD1 or TRBD2 (5 bases each). Germline V lookup: CDR1 MGHRA, CDR2 YSYEKL. This CDR3 comprises 15 residues. V shed 0 bases and J shed 2 bases, with 10 bases lying between them. CDR3 nucleotide sequence: TGCGCCAGCAGCCAAGAGGGGACGGTACAAGAGACCCAGTACTTC. It is translated as CASSQEGTVQETQYF.

Ten or more counts support this clonotype. The chain carries TRBV29-1 and TRBJ2-7, with D unclear. CDR1 SQVTM and CDR2 ANQGSEA come from the germline V gene. The ends were cut back, 5 bases at V and 0 bases at J, with 14 bases in the middle. This CDR3 is 14 amino acids long. In DNA, the CDR3 is TGCAGCGTTATTACAGACCTTAGCTCCTACGAGCAGTACGTC. Translated: CSVITDLSSYEQYV.

The chain joins TRBV7-9 to TRBJ1-1; D gene uncertain. The CDR3 consists of 14 residues. Germline values: CDR1 SEHNR, CDR2 FQNEAQ (reference sequence). V was cut by 4 bases and J by 5 bases, with 14 bases left in between. For the CDR3, the DNA is TGTGCCAGCAGCTCCCCGGGGAGGGTAACTGAAGCTTTCTTT. This gives the protein CASSSPGRVTEAFF. Full variable domain (outside the CDR3, taken from reference TRBV7-9 and TRBJ1-1): DTGVSQNPRHKITKRGQNVTFRCDPISEHNRLYWYRQTLGQGPEFLTYFQNEAQLEKSRLLSDRFSAERPKGSFSTLEIQRTEQGDSAMYLCASSSPGRVTEAFFGQGTRLTVV.

The table lists this clonotype with a few counts. The chain is built from TRBV7-3 and TRBJ2-3; D is unresolved. V was clipped by 5 bases and J by 4 bases, with 10 bases between them. The CDR3 has 13 residues. CDR1 and CDR2 from the germline V gene are SGHTA and FQGTGA. The CDR3 sequence is CASSPKESDTQYF. CDR3 bases: TGTGCCAGCAGCCCCAAGGAGTCAGATACGCAGTATTTT.

This chain joins TRBV7-6 and TRBJ2-5; D is possibly TRBD1 or TRBD2 (6 bases each). Trimming cost V 6 bases and J 5 bases, with 16 bases left between them. This CDR3 is 14 amino acids long. The V gene's germline CDR1 is SGHVS and CDR2 FNYEAQ. CDR3 DNA: TGTGCCAGCAGGCCAGGGGCAGGGAGGGAGACCCAGTACTTC. This encodes CASRPGAGRETQYF.

This clonotype appeared many times. The J gene is TRBJ2-1, the V gene TRBV11-2; the D gene is possibly TRBD1 (5 bases). Deletions cut 0 bases from V and 5 bases from J, with 11 bases between. The CDR3 covers 15 residues. Germline-derived CDR1 and CDR2 are SGHAT and FQNNGV. CDR3 in DNA: TGTGCCAGCAGCTTAGATGGGGTGACAGACAATGAGCAGTTCTTC. This gives the protein CASSLDGVTDNEQFF.

This clonotype came up many times. J is TRBJ2-1 and V is TRBV29-1, with 8 bases matching TRBD2. The germline V gene has CDR1 SQVTM and CDR2 ANQGSEA. The CDR3 totals 11 residues. The J segment lost 9 bases and the V segment lost 7 bases, leaving 5 bases of the junction unmatched. For the CDR3, the DNA is TGCAGCGGGGGACTAGTGGTTGAGCAGTTCTTC. Its protein is CSGGLVVEQFF.

This clonotype was counted between two and nine times. The gene calls are TRBV28 and TRBJ2-3; D unresolved. Deletions cut 3 bases from V and 5 bases from J, with 12 bases between. CDR1 is MDHEN and CDR2 is SYDVKM in the germline V gene. This CDR3 comprises 14 residues. CDR3 amino acids: CASSLERSQDTQYF. CDR3 sequence (DNA): TGTGCCAGCAGTTTGGAAAGGTCGCAAGATACGCAGTATTTT.

This clonotype showed up many times. The genes are TRBV6-1 and TRBJ2-3; 7 nucleotides align to TRBD2. Losses at the gene ends were 5 bases for V and 6 bases for J; bases not matched to a gene: 5. Germline values: CDR1 MNHNS, CDR2 SASEGT. The CDR3 is 13 residues long. CDR3 sequence: CASSRQGGDTQYF. CDR3 DNA sequence: TGTGCCAGCAGTCGCCAGGGAGGGGATACGCAGTATTTT.

This clonotype was seen many times. J is TRBJ1-1 and V is TRBV5-8, with TRBD1 matching over 10 bases. CDR3 length: 16 residues. Germline V gene data show CDR1 as SGHTS and CDR2 as YDEGEE. The V and J ends lost 4 bases and 7 bases, in that order; junction bases with no gene match: 13. In nucleotides, the CDR3 is TGTGCCAGCAGCCAGAGGGGCGGGACAGGGGAAAGTGAAGCTTTCTTT. It encodes CASSQRGGTGESEAFF.

The table lists this clonotype with a few counts. The chain is built from TRBV15 and TRBJ2-5, with D hard to call. The CDR3 length is 14 residues. The V gene's germline CDR1 is LNHNV and CDR2 YYDKDF (reference sequence). The germline V and J ends were trimmed by 1 base and 5 bases, with 11 bases remaining between them. This CDR3 reads CATSRVRLAETQYF. The CDR3 DNA sequence: TGTGCCACCAGCAGAGTACGGTTGGCGGAGACCCAGTACTTC. The full variable domain, its missing parts supplied by reference TRBV15 and TRBJ2-5, is DAMVIQNPRYQVTQFGKPVTLSCSQTLNHNVMYWYQQKSSQAPKLLFHYYDKDFNNEADTPDNFQSRRPNTSFCFLDIRSPGLGDTAMYLCATSRVRLAETQYFGPGTRLLVL.

Many counts were recorded for this clonotype. The V call is TRBV27, the J call TRBJ1-5, with TRBD1 matching over 10 bases. Unmatched junction bases numbered 2, after V lost 3 bases and J lost 3 bases. The CDR3 contains 15 residues. The germline V gene encodes CDR1 MNHEY and CDR2 SMNVEV (reference sequence). CDR3 protein: CASSLGTGANQPQHF. CDR3 in DNA: TGTGCCAGCAGTTTGGGGACAGGGGCCAATCAGCCCCAGCATTTT.

The chain couples TRBV5-1 to TRBJ1-2, with no clear D. The CDR3 is 14 amino acids. V dropped 4 bases and J dropped 4 bases, with 14 bases sitting between them. Germline-derived CDR1 and CDR2 are SGHRS and YFSETQ. This chain's CDR3 is CASSPETDIYGYTF. CDR3 coding DNA: TGCGCCAGCAGCCCGGAGACCGATATCTATGGCTACACCTTC.

This clonotype was seen more than once but under ten times. The chain uses TRBV6-1 and TRBJ2-7; the match to TRBD1 covers 8 bases. With V trimmed by 6 bases and J by 6 bases, 7 bases remained unmatched. The germline V gene has CDR1 MNHNS and CDR2 SASEGT. The CDR3 has 13 amino acids. CDR3 DNA sequence: TGTGCCAGCAGCCGACAGGGGCCCAGCGAGCAGTACTTC. Translated: CASSRQGPSEQYF.

The chain joins TRBV7-6 to TRBJ2-5; 11 bases match TRBD2. This CDR3 contains 16 residues. V lost 4 bases, J lost 1 base, and 5 bases stayed unmatched. The germline gives CDR1 SGHVS, CDR2 FNYEAQ. The CDR3 loop reads CASSSSGTSGQETQYF. CDR3 DNA sequence: TGTGCCAGCAGCTCCTCCGGGACTAGCGGCCAAGAGACCCAGTACTTC.

This clonotype was recorded at least ten times. This chain joins TRBV18 and TRBJ2-5; 9 bases map to TRBD2. The CDR3 extends over 15 amino acids. Trimming at V came to 5 bases and at J to 4 bases, leaving 8 bases not matched to a gene. Germline CDR1 KGHSH, CDR2 LQKENI. CDR3 bases: TGTGCCAGCTCATCGATCTTACTAGCGGGAGAGACCCAGTACTTC. Translating it yields CASSSILLAGETQYF.

This clonotype was recorded a few times. The rearrangement links TRBV29-1 to TRBJ1-2, with D possibly being TRBD1 (5 bases). Germline CDR1 SQVTM, CDR2 ANQGSEA. Between the trimmed V and J ends, which lost 7 bases and 1 base, there was a span of 13 bases. This CDR3 is built from 13 residues. The CDR3 protein is CSALTDNNYGYTF. The CDR3 DNA reads TGCAGCGCCTTGACAGATAATAACTATGGCTACACCTTC.

This clonotype was counted ten times or more. This chain uses TRBV12-1 with TRBJ1-2. TRBV12-1 is designated a pseudogene. This CDR3 region has 11 residues. The CDR3 sequence: CASSFDLNYTF. As DNA, the CDR3 is TGTGCCAGCAGCTTCGACCTAAACTACACCTTC.

This clonotype was counted between two and nine times. J is TRBJ2-7 and V is TRBV7-2; D may be TRBD2 (6 bases). V lost 4 bases and J lost 4, with 17 bases in between. The CDR3 spans 15 residues. Germline-derived CDR1 and CDR2 are SGHTA and FQGNSA. As DNA, the CDR3 is TGTGCCAGCAGCTCCAGGGCGGGGCTGGGGTACGAGCAGTACGTC. Protein: CASSSRAGLGYEQYV.

The gene calls are TRBV3-1 and TRBJ2-5; perhaps TRBD2 as D (6 bases). CDR3 length: 15 residues. Germline V lookup: CDR1 LGHDT, CDR2 YNNKEL (reference sequence). Trimming shortened V by 4 bases and J by 3 bases, and 15 bases separated the two germline ends. The CDR3 coding sequence is TGTGCCAGCAGCCCTGGGGACTTCCCTAAAGAGACCCAGTACTTC. It yields the protein CASSPGDFPKETQYF.

This clonotype has at least ten counts. The CDR3 DNA follows: TGTGCCAGCAGCCTGGGTATCCGTTTGGGCTACACCTTC. It encodes CASSLGIRLGYTF. The rearrangement uses TRBV14 and TRBJ1-2; D not certain. The germline V and J ends were trimmed by 4 bases and 8 bases, with 14 bases remaining between them. CDR1 and CDR2 (germline): SGHDN, FVKESK. The CDR3 has 13 amino acids. Looking up the rest from reference TRBV14 and TRBJ1-2 gives the full variable domain: EAGVTQFPSHSVIEKGQTVTLRCDPISGHDNLYWYRRVMGKEIKFLLHFVKESKQDESGMPNNRFLAERTGGTYSTLKVQPAELEDSGVYFCASSLGIRLGYTFGSGTRLTVV.

Ten or more counts support this clonotype. The CDR3 sequence is CSGATVARAYNEQFF. CDR3 nucleotide sequence: TGCAGTGGCGCGACGGTGGCCCGAGCCTACAATGAGCAGTTCTTC. This chain connects TRBV20-1 to TRBJ2-1; D unclear. This CDR3 spans 15 amino acids. CDR1 is DFQATT, CDR2 SNEGSKA, per germline (reference sequence). With 7 bases removed from V and 2 bases from J, the gap between germline ends came to 18 bases.

This clonotype was seen a handful of times. The chain recombines TRBV7-9 with TRBJ2-1, with 12 bases fitting TRBD2. The CDR3 spans 16 residues. Germline assignment: CDR1 SEHNR and CDR2 FQNEAQ (reference sequence). V shed 3 bases and J 8 bases; nucleotides not matched to a gene: 8. The CDR3 spells CASSFPTSGSFHEQFF. The CDR3 nucleotides are TGTGCCAGCAGCTTCCCGACTAGCGGGAGTTTCCATGAGCAGTTCTTC. Supplemented by reference TRBV7-9 and TRBJ2-1, the full variable domain reads DTGVSQNPRHKITKRGQNVTFRCDPISEHNRLYWYRQTLGQGPEFLTYFQNEAQLEKSRLLSDRFSAERPKGSFSTLEIQRTEQGDSAMYLCASSFPTSGSFHEQFFGPGTRLTVL.

This sequence joins TRBV3-1 and TRBJ2-1, with D maybe TRBD1 (6 bases). The CDR3 totals 15 residues. Germline V gives CDR1 LGHDT, CDR2 YNNKEL (reference sequence). V lost 4 bases and J lost 8, with 18 bases in between. CDR3 DNA sequence: TGTGCCAGCAGCCCCACCCTTAACAGGGCGTATGAGCAGTTCTTC. Translation gives CASSPTLNRAYEQFF.

This chain uses TRBV6-5 with TRBJ2-1; TRBD2 agrees at 9 bases. V lost 4 bases and J lost 4; bases outside the gene matches: 8. Per germline, CDR1 MNHEY and CDR2 SVGAGI. The CDR3 loop spans 16 amino acids. CDR3 sequence (DNA): TGTGCCAGCAGTTTTCGCGGGAGGGCCGATTACAATGAGCAGTTCTTC. Translated, it gives CASSFRGRADYNEQFF.

This clonotype was detected many times. The genes are TRBV29-1 and TRBJ2-7; D possibly uses TRBD1 or TRBD2 (5 bases each). This CDR3 is built from 14 residues. V lost 2 bases and J lost 7, with 18 bases in between. From germline, CDR1 is SQVTM and CDR2 ANQGSEA. CDR3 region: CSVELGLPRGEQYF. DNA of the CDR3: TGCAGCGTTGAATTGGGGCTACCTCGAGGGGAGCAGTACTTC.

This clonotype was detected many times. The chain joins TRBV20-1 to TRBJ2-5, with TRBD1 identical over 11 bases. CDR3 length: 13 residues. Germline assignment: CDR1 DFQATT and CDR2 SNEGSKA (reference sequence). V trimming: 5 bases; J trimming: 5 bases; junction bases outside the gene matches: 4. CDR3: CSAGQGAGETQYF. For the CDR3, the DNA is TGCAGTGCTGGACAGGGGGCGGGGGAGACCCAGTACTTC.